Presented here are 26 T cell receptor beta chains from one specimen sequenced in a study of T cell repertoires in ileal Crohn's disease. Method: immunoSEQ multiplex PCR; TCRdb's copy keeps in-frame clones and lacks some. The table includes about 14,000 clones, about 73% detected once. The sequenced sample consisted of ileal tissue. These receptors were collected from an adult with Crohn's disease.

This chain uses TRBV25-1 with TRBJ1-2, with 9 bases matching TRBD1. The CDR3 runs to 14 residues. The junction had 7 bases not matched to a gene; V was cut back by 6 bases and J by 5 bases. Germline V gene sequence: CDR1 MGHDK, CDR2 SYGVNS. For the CDR3, the DNA is TGTGCCAGCAGCGAGACAGGGGGGATTTATGGCTACACCTTC. It is translated as CASSETGGIYGYTF.

V usage is TRBV2 and J usage is TRBJ1-2; tentatively, D is TRBD1 (6 bases). The CDR3 is 14 residues long. Looked up from germline, CDR1 is SNHLY and CDR2 is FYNNEI. The V and J ends lost 4 bases and 2 bases respectively, with 11 bases between them. CDR3 region: CASSADRTNYGYTF. The CDR3 coding sequence is TGTGCCAGCAGTGCCGACAGGACCAACTATGGCTACACCTTC.

This chain links TRBV10-2 with TRBJ2-2, with D maybe TRBD2 (7 bases). V was trimmed by 8 bases and J by 3 bases, leaving 22 bases between them. This CDR3 region has 17 residues. Germline V lookup: CDR1 WSHSY, CDR2 SAAADI. The CDR3 reads CASQGRVRQDHTGELFF. The CDR3 bases are TGCGCCAGCCAAGGGAGGGTGAGACAGGATCACACCGGGGAGCTGTTTTTT.

The rearrangement uses TRBV27 and TRBJ2-7; 8 bases align to TRBD1. J was trimmed by 2 bases and V by 5 bases; bases with no gene match: 5. This CDR3 region has 14 residues. Germline values: CDR1 MNHEY, CDR2 SMNVEV (reference sequence). The CDR3 DNA is TGTGCCAGCAGTGACCTCAGGGGGCCCTACGAGCAGTACTTC. Its translation is CASSDLRGPYEQYF.

The rearrangement uses TRBV5-4 and TRBJ2-5; possible D gene TRBD2, 5 bases. V lost 2 bases and J 5 bases, leaving 10 bases between the germline ends. Germline lookup yields CDR1 SGHNT and CDR2 YYREEE (reference sequence). The CDR3 totals 13 residues. CDR3 bases: TGTGCCAGCAGCTTCCCACTAGATGAGACCCAGTACTTC. Amino acids: CASSFPLDETQYF.

The rearrangement links TRBV5-1 to TRBJ1-1; 7 bases are shared with TRBD1. The CDR3 covers 15 residues. Germline lookup yields CDR1 SGHRS and CDR2 YFSETQ. With V trimmed by 3 bases and J by 2 bases, 7 bases remained unmatched. DNA for the CDR3: TGCGCCAGCAGCTATCTGACAGGGCAAAACACTGAAGCTTTCTTT. This translates into CASSYLTGQNTEAFF.

V usage is TRBV7-3 and J usage is TRBJ2-1, with TRBD2 matching 13 bases. Unmatched junction bases numbered 6, after V lost 8 bases and J lost 5 bases. Germline V lookup: CDR1 SGHTA, CDR2 FQGTGA. CDR3 length: 15 amino acids. CDR3 in amino acids: CASSRTSGSDNEQFF. CDR3 nucleotide sequence: TGTGCCAGCTCAAGGACTAGCGGGAGCGACAATGAGCAGTTCTTC.

V usage is TRBV2 and J usage is TRBJ2-3; the match to TRBD2 covers 8 bases. This CDR3 is 15 amino acids long. Germline CDR1 reads SNHLY; CDR2 reads FYNNEI. The trim removed 8 bases at V and 1 base at J, leaving 8 bases unmatched. As DNA, the CDR3 is TGTGCCAGCGTTCCGGGGGGGCAGGGCACAGATACGCAGTATTTT. Its protein product is CASVPGGQGTDTQYF.

This sequence joins TRBV5-1 and TRBJ1-1; a weak D match, TRBD1 (5 bases). Germline V lookup: CDR1 SGHRS, CDR2 YFSETQ. V was cut by 7 bases and J by 1 base, with 14 bases left in between. The CDR3 is 14 amino acids. CDR3 sequence (DNA): TGCGCCAGCGGCAAAGACAGCACGAACACTGAAGCTTTCTTT. Translating it yields CASGKDSTNTEAFF.

This clone has just a few counts. The chain is built from TRBV7-8 and TRBJ2-3, with 9 bases aligning to TRBD1. The CDR3 is 16 amino acids. Trimming removed 0 bases from V and 3 bases from J; junction bases left unmatched: 4. CDR1 SGHVS and CDR2 FQNEAQ come from the germline V gene. DNA of the CDR3: TGTGCCAGCAGCTTAGCCGGGACAGGGAGGACAGATACGCAGTATTTT. Translated, it gives CASSLAGTGRTDTQYF.

This clone was seen a handful of times. The chain uses TRBV30 and TRBJ2-7; TRBD1 is a possible D gene (7 bases). Trimming took off 5 bases at V and 3 bases at J, with 14 bases between the two ends. The CDR3 has 13 amino acids. Germline assignment: CDR1 GTSNPN and CDR2 SVGIG (reference sequence). CDR3 nucleotide sequence: TGTGCCTGGCGGCGGGACAGTCACTACGAGCAGTACTTC. Protein product: CAWRRDSHYEQYF.

The chain has TRBV2 and TRBJ2-2, with 9 bases lining up with TRBD1. The CDR3 contains 15 residues. Per germline, CDR1 SNHLY and CDR2 FYNNEI. V shed 7 bases, J shed 6 bases, and the junction held 9 bases outside the gene matches. CDR3 loop: CASTKGQGTAGELFF. The CDR3 DNA follows: TGTGCCAGCACAAAGGGACAGGGTACGGCCGGGGAGCTGTTTTTT.

The rearrangement links TRBV5-1 to TRBJ2-1; no reliable D call. CDR3 size: 13 residues. Trimming took off 2 bases at V and 10 bases at J, with 13 bases between the two ends. The germline V gene encodes CDR1 SGHRS and CDR2 YFSETQ. The CDR3 loop reads CASSFNPEAEQFF. CDR3 coding DNA: TGCGCCAGCAGCTTTAACCCCGAAGCGGAGCAGTTCTTC.

The chain combines TRBV7-6 with TRBJ1-4; D call uncertain. Trimming removed 2 bases from V and 0 bases from J, with 7 bases in between. The germline V gene encodes CDR1 SGHVS and CDR2 FNYEAQ. CDR3 length equals 15 residues. Written as DNA, the CDR3 is TGTGCCAGCAGCTTACAGCAGGCAACTAATGAAAAACTGTTTTTT. This codes for CASSLQQATNEKLFF.

The chain has TRBV6-1 and TRBJ2-7; D may be TRBD2 (7 bases). The CDR3 loop spans 15 amino acids. Trimming took 1 base from V and 2 from J, leaving 12 bases between them. Per germline, CDR1 MNHNS and CDR2 SASEGT. CDR3 DNA sequence: TGTGCCAGCAGTGAAGAGGGCGGGGGCCCCTACGAGCAGTACTTC. Its protein is CASSEEGGGPYEQYF.

The chain is built from TRBV9 and TRBJ1-1, with D possibly being TRBD1 (6 bases). The germline gives CDR1 SGDLS, CDR2 YYNGEE. The germline V and J ends were trimmed by 0 bases and 7 bases, with 16 bases remaining between them. This CDR3 has 15 residues. Written as DNA, the CDR3 is TGTGCCAGCAGCGTAGTGGGGGACATATCGGTTGAAGCTTTCTTT. This sequence encodes CASSVVGDISVEAFF.

The sample holds a few counts of this clone. The V call is TRBV5-1, the J call TRBJ1-6, with 8 bases lining up with TRBD1. From germline, CDR1 is SGHRS and CDR2 YFSETQ. The trim removed 0 bases at V and 5 bases at J, leaving 1 base unmatched. The length of the CDR3 is 15 residues. The CDR3 spells CASSLDRGDNSPLHF. CDR3 bases: TGCGCCAGCAGCTTGGACAGGGGGGATAATTCACCCCTCCACTTT.

The chain carries TRBV18 and TRBJ2-3; maybe TRBD1 (6 bases). Trimming took off 11 bases at V and 5 bases at J, with 20 bases between the two ends. Germline V CDR1 and CDR2: KGHSH, LQKENI. This CDR3 contains 14 residues. CDR3 loop: CAASGGLREDTQYF. The CDR3 DNA follows: TGTGCCGCCTCTGGGGGCCTCAGGGAAGATACGCAGTATTTT.

This chain uses TRBV18 with TRBJ2-7; D not resolved. Trimming removed 2 bases at V and 5 bases at J, with 13 bases between. CDR3 length: 14 amino acids. Germline V CDR1 and CDR2: KGHSH, LQKENI. CDR3 sequence: CASSPFEADNEQYF. In nucleotides, the CDR3 is TGTGCCAGCTCACCATTCGAAGCCGACAACGAGCAGTACTTC.

The V gene is TRBV9, the J gene TRBJ2-3, with D perhaps TRBD2 (5 bases). The CDR3 sequence is 15 residues long. Germline V gene lookup returns CDR1 SGDLS and CDR2 YYNGEE. V lost 2 bases and J lost 2, with 12 bases in between. The CDR3 nucleotides read TGTGCCAGCAGCGTCGGGGTTTCAGTCACAGATACGCAGTATTTT. It encodes CASSVGVSVTDTQYF.

Only a few counts were recorded for this clone. The V gene is TRBV19, the J gene TRBJ1-5, with D possibly TRBD1 on 5 matching bases. Per the germline V gene, CDR1 is LNHDA and CDR2 is SQIVND (reference sequence). The CDR3 runs 15 residues. The germline V and J ends were trimmed by 7 bases and 1 base, with 14 bases remaining between them. CDR3: CASNPPGLSNQPQHF. The CDR3 DNA reads as TGTGCCAGTAACCCCCCAGGGTTGAGCAATCAGCCCCAGCATTTT.

This chain joins TRBV5-1 and TRBJ2-5; D might be TRBD1 (7 bases). The CDR3 length is 15 residues. V lost 0 bases, J lost 2 bases, and 11 bases lay in between. CDR1 SGHRS and CDR2 YFSETQ come from the germline V gene. The DNA of the CDR3 is TGCGCCAGCAGCTTGGCGCCAGGGGGGCAAGAGACCCAGTACTTC. Amino acid sequence: CASSLAPGGQETQYF.

The chain joins TRBV7-9 to TRBJ2-2, with D unclear. The germline CDR1 and CDR2 sequences are SEHNR and FQNEAQ (reference sequence). The CDR3 runs to 15 residues. With 1 base removed from V and 6 bases from J, the gap between germline ends came to 12 bases. The CDR3 bases are TGTGCCAGCAGCTTAGTTACAGCCTGGGCCGGGGAGCTGTTTTTT. Protein product: CASSLVTAWAGELFF.

This chain connects TRBV6-1 to TRBJ2-7, with D tentatively TRBD1 or TRBD2 (5 bases each). Germline values: CDR1 MNHNS, CDR2 SASEGT. V dropped 7 bases and J dropped 3 bases, with 13 bases sitting between them. The CDR3 spans 13 residues. The CDR3 reads CASNRGGFYEQYF. For the CDR3, the DNA is TGTGCCAGCAACCGGGGCGGTTTCTACGAGCAGTACTTC.

The chain recombines TRBV6-5 with TRBJ1-6; 8 nucleotides match TRBD1. The length of the CDR3 is 14 residues. The V gene's germline CDR1 is MNHEY and CDR2 SVGAGI. Trimming took 11 bases from V and 9 from J; bases not matched to a gene: 12. The chain's CDR3 is CACRQGPFGSPLHF. The DNA of the CDR3 is TGTGCCTGTCGACAGGGGCCCTTCGGTTCACCCCTCCACTTT.

The sample holds one count of this clone. The chain recombines TRBV7-3 with TRBJ2-2; 7 bases agree with TRBD2. This CDR3 is built from 14 residues. The ends lost 9 bases at V and 7 bases at J; junction bases unmatched: 11. Germline assignment: CDR1 SGHTA and CDR2 FQGTGA. CDR3 sequence (DNA): TGTGCCAGTTCGAGAACCACTAGCGACGGGGAGCTGTTTTTT. This encodes CASSRTTSDGELFF.